The clone carrying this T cell receptor (beta chain) has more than one count but fewer than ten. Its antigen is unknown. Among participants with HIV, every one received treatment in the United States. Before DNA extraction, 1-10 million cryopreserved PBMC were held in the samples. The sample is drawn from a study of long-term antiretroviral therapy in people with HIV. Broader study findings: Investigators report no available data on ART adherence, viral resistance or therapy changes. Transplant donor controls retained higher diversity, though diversity increased after ART.

CDR3 length equals 13 residues. Germline assignment: CDR1 KGHSH and CDR2 LQKENI. The V and J ends lost 3 bases and 7 bases respectively, with 10 bases between them. Survey-level resolution applied to immunoSEQ assay v3.0. TCRdb's copy holds only in-frame clones and misses some; the assay was immunoSEQ multiplex PCR. The sample includes 30,000 to 40,000 clones, almost 85% of them seen just once. The TCR comes from a man in his late teens or twenties with HIV. This specimen was unsorted PBMCs, taken 3.3 years after starting antiretroviral therapy. J is TRBJ1-5 and V is TRBV18; weak D call: TRBD1 (6 bases). For the CDR3, the DNA is TGTGCCAGCTCACCTGAGACAGGACAGCCCCAGCATTTT. It encodes CASSPETGQPQHF.